A selection of T cell receptor beta chains follows, all from one sample in a study of blood T cell repertoires in COVID-19. Repertoires were generated with immunoSEQ multiplex PCR, while TCRdb's copy carries only in-frame clones and drops some. The repertoire has about 220,000 clones, around 83% of them found once; the top ten carry 6.8%. The sample comprised PBMCs or T cells enriched from blood (not recorded which). The receptors come from a woman aged 40 to 50 who had recovered from COVID-19. Each CDR3 is given with its conserved first and last residue. The D gene is left open where the match is weak. Clone sizes are given selectively: once, few, many, or a class where the clone is expanded.

j_call d_call clone_size v_call cdr3_aa cdr3_nt
TRBJ2-1 NA few TRBV7-2 CASSLTGTGYNEQFF TGTGCCAGCAGCTTAACTGGGACTGGCTACAATGAGCAGTTCTTC
TRBJ2-3 NA few TRBV6-6 CASSRLQWTPPTLDTQYF TGTGCCAGCAGTAGATTACAATGGACTCCCCCGACCCTAGATACGCAGTATTTT
TRBJ1-2 NA once TRBV28 CASSYRYGYTF TGTGCCAGCAGTTATCGTTATGGCTACACCTTC
TRBJ1-2 NA NA TRBV27 CASSLDRLNRPYGYTF TGTGCCAGCAGTTTGGATCGTTTGAACAGGCCCTATGGCTACACCTTC
TRBJ1-2 NA NA TRBV6-2/TRBV6-3 CASSRQEGYTF TGTGCCAGCAGCCGACAGGAGGGCTACACCTTC
TRBJ1-6 TRBD1 NA TRBV7-2 CASRTGTGVQSPLHF TGTGCCAGCAGAACGGGGACAGGGGTTCAATCACCCCTCCACTTT
TRBJ2-3 NA NA TRBV6-5 CASSSTGGRRDTQYF TGTGCCAGCAGTTCCACCGGGGGGCGCAGAGATACGCAGTATTTT
TRBJ2-3 TRBD2 NA TRBV11-3 CASSLGLAGADTQYF TGTGCCAGCAGCTTAGGACTAGCGGGGGCAGATACGCAGTATTTT
TRBJ1-2 TRBD1 NA TRBV18 CASSPGQDDYGYTF TGTGCCAGCTCACCGGGACAGGACGACTATGGCTACACCTTC
TRBJ2-5 NA NA TRBV7-9 CASSHTPGDRETQYF TGTGCCAGCAGTCACACGCCGGGAGATCGAGAGACCCAGTACTTC
TRBJ2-5 TRBD2 NA TRBV30 CAWTSGRKETQYF TGTGCCTGGACTAGCGGGAGAAAAGAGACCCAGTACTTC
TRBJ2-2 NA NA TRBV24-1 CATSDLGGTSANTGELFF TGTGCCACCAGTGATTTGGGCGGAACCTCCGCGAACACCGGGGAGCTGTTTTTT
TRBJ1-2 NA NA TRBV9 CASSVARGYGYTF TGTGCCAGCAGCGTAGCTCGGGGCTATGGCTACACCTTC
TRBJ1-6 NA few TRBV5-1 CASSLVGHTSSYNSPLHF TGCGCCAGCAGCTTGGTGGGACACACGAGCTCCTATAATTCACCCCTCCACTTT
TRBJ1-2 TRBD1 few TRBV11-2 CASSLGQGYGYTF TGTGCCAGCAGCCTAGGACAGGGGTATGGCTACACCTTC
TRBJ2-3 NA few TRBV19 CASSEGTRTDTQYF TGTGCCAGTAGTGAGGGTACCCGCACAGATACGCAGTATTTT
TRBJ2-3 NA NA TRBV30 CAWSVGAATDTQYF TGTGCCTGGAGTGTAGGAGCGGCCACAGATACGCAGTATTTT
TRBJ2-3 NA NA TRBV19 CASSPSYSTDTQYF TGTGCCAGTAGTCCCTCGTATAGCACAGATACGCAGTATTTT
TRBJ1-2 NA NA TRBV7-2 CASSFGGSGYGYTF TGTGCCAGCAGCTTTGGAGGGAGCGGCTATGGCTACACCTTC
TRBJ2-6 NA NA TRBV19 CASSLGRPGANVLTF TGTGCCAGTAGCCTCGGCAGGCCCGGGGCCAACGTCCTGACTTTC
TRBJ2-1 NA NA TRBV10-3 CAISEASGSSYNEQFF TGTGCCATCAGTGAGGCCTCGGGGAGCTCCTACAATGAGCAGTTCTTC
TRBJ1-1 TRBD1 NA TRBV19 CASSNRGTEAFF TGTGCCAGTAGTAACAGGGGCACTGAAGCTTTCTTT
TRBJ2-7 TRBD1 NA TRBV2 CASSPRDRGYEQYF TGTGCCAGCAGTCCCCGGGACAGGGGTTACGAGCAGTACTTC
TRBJ2-1 TRBD2 once TRBV24-1 CATSDPGLAGVMEQFF TGTGCCACCAGTGACCCCGGACTAGCGGGAGTAATGGAGCAGTTCTTC
TRBJ2-2 TRBD1 NA TRBV7-9 CASSLGQGENTGELFF TGTGCCAGCAGCCTCGGACAGGGGGAAAACACCGGGGAGCTGTTTTTT
TRBJ2-2 NA NA TRBV30 CAWSVGGANTGELFF TGTGCCTGGAGTGTAGGGGGGGCGAACACCGGGGAGCTGTTTTTT
TRBJ1-1 NA NA TRBV11-3 CASSSLPGTEAFF TGTGCCAGCAGCTCTCTTCCAGGCACTGAAGCTTTCTTT
TRBJ2-3 TRBD1 NA TRBV28 CASRQDRADTQYF TGTGCCAGCAGACAAGACAGGGCAGATACGCAGTATTTT
TRBJ2-1 NA NA TRBV10-3 CAISGRLASSYNEQFF TGTGCCATCAGTGGAAGGCTAGCGAGCTCCTACAATGAGCAGTTCTTC
TRBJ2-2 NA few TRBV10-1 CASSTQGGNTGELFF TGCGCCAGCAGTACCCAGGGGGGGAACACCGGGGAGCTGTTTTTT